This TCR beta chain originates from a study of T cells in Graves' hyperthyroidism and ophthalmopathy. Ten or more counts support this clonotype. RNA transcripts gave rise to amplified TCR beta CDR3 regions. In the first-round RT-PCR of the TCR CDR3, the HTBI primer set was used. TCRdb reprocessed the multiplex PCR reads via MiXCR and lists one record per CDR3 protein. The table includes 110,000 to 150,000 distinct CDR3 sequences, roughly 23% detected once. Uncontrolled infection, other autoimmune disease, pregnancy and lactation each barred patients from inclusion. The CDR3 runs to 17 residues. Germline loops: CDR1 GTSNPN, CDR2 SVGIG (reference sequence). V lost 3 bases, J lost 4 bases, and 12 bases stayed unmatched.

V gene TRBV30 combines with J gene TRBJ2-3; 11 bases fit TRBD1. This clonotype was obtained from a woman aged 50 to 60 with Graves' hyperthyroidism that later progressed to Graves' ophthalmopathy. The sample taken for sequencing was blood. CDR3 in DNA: TGTGCCTGGAGGGGCAAAACCGGGACAGGGGGAGCAGATACGCAGTATTTT. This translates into CAWRGKTGTGGADTQYF.